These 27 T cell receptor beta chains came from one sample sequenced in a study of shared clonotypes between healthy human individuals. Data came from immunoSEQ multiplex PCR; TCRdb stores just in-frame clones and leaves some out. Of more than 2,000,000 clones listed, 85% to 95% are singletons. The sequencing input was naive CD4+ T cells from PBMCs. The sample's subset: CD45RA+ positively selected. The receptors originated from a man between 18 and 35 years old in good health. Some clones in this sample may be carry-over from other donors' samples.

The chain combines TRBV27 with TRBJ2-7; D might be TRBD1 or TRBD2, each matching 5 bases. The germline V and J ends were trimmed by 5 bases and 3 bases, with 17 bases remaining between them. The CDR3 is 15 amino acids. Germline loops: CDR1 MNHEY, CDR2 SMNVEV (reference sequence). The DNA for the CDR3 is TGTGCCAGCAGTGCATACTTGAGGGGCGGCTACGAGCAGTACTTC. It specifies CASSAYLRGGYEQYF.

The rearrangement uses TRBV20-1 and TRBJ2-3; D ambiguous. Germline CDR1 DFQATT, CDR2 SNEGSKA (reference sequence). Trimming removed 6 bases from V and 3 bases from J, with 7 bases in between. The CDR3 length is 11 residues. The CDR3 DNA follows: TGCAGTGCCCCTTGGACAGATACGCAGTATTTT. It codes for CSAPWTDTQYF.

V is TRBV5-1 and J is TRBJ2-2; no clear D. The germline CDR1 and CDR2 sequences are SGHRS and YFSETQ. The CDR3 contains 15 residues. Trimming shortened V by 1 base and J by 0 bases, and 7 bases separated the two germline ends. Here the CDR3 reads CASSLFRPNTGELFF. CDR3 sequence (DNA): TGCGCCAGCAGCTTGTTCAGACCGAACACCGGGGAGCTGTTTTTT.

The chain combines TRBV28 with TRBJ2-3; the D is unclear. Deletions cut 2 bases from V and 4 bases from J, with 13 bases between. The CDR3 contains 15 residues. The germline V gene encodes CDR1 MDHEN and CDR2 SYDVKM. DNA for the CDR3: TGTGCCAGCAGTTTACCATTCAACCCTGCAGATACGCAGTATTTT. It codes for CASSLPFNPADTQYF. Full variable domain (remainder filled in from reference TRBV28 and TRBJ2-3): DVKVTQSSRYLVKRTGEKVFLECVQDMDHENMFWYRQDPGLGLRLIYFSYDVKMKEKGDIPEGYSVSREKKERFSLILESASTNQTSMYLCASSLPFNPADTQYFGPGTRLTVL.

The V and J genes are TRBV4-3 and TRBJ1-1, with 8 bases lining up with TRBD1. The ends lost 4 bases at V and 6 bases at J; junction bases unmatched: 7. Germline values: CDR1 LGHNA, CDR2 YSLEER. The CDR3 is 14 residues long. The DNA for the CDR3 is TGCGCCAGCAGCCCGACAGGGGCTGGGGCTGAAGCTTTCTTT. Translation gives CASSPTGAGAEAFF.

The chain's CDR3 is CASSAGQGRGTEAFF. CDR3 bases: TGTGCCAGCAGCGCAGGACAGGGGAGGGGGACTGAAGCTTTCTTT. The V gene is TRBV7-2, the J gene TRBJ1-1, with 9 bases matching TRBD1. Germline trimming cut 5 bases from V and 5 bases from J; bases unmatched to any gene: 9. This CDR3 contains 15 residues. Germline CDR1 reads SGHTA; CDR2 reads FQGNSA. The full variable domain, rest sourced from reference TRBV7-2 and TRBJ1-1, is GAGVSQSPSNKVTEKGKDVELRCDPISGHTALYWYRQSLGQGLEFLIYFQGNSAPDKSGLPSDRFSAERTGGSVSTLTIQRTQQEDSAVYLCASSAGQGRGTEAFFGQGTRLTVV.

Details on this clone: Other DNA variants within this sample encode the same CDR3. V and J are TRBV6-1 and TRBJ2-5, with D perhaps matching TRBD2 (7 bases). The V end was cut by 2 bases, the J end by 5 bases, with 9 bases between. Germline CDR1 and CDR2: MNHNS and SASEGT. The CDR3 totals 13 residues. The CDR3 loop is CASSETGGETQYF. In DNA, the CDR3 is TGTGCCAGCAGTGAAACGGGGGGCGAGACCCAGTACTTC.

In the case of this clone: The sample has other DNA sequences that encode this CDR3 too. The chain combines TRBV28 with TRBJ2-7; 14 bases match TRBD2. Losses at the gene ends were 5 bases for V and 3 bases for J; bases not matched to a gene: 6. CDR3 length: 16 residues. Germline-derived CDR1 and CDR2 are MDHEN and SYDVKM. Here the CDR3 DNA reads TGTGCCAGCAGTCCCGGGACTAGCGGGAGTTTCTACGAGCAGTACTTC. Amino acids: CASSPGTSGSFYEQYF.

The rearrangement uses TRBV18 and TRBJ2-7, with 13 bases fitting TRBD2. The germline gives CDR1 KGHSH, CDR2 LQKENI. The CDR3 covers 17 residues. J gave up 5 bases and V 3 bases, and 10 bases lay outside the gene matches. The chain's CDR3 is CASSPNPGLAGANEQYF. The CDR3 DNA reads TGTGCCAGCTCACCGAACCCCGGACTAGCGGGAGCAAACGAGCAGTACTTC.

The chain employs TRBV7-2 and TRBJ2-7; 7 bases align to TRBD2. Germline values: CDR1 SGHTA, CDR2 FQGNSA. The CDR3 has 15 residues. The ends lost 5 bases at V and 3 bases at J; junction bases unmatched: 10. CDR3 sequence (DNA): TGTGCCAGCAGCCCAGGACTAGTTGGGGTCTACGAGCAGTACTTC. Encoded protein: CASSPGLVGVYEQYF.

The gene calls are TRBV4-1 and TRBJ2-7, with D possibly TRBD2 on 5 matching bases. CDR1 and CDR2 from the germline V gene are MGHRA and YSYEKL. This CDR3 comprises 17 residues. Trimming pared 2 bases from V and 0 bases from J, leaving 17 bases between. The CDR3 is CASSQKSGWTDSYEQYF. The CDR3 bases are TGCGCCAGCAGCCAAAAAAGCGGATGGACGGACTCCTACGAGCAGTACTTC.

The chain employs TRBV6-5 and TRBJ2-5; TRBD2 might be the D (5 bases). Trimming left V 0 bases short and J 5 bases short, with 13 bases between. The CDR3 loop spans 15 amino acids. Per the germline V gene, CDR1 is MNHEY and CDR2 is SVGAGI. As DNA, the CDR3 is TGTGCCAGCAGTTACTCGTTGACTAAGTCTGAGACCCAGTACTTC. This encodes CASSYSLTKSETQYF.

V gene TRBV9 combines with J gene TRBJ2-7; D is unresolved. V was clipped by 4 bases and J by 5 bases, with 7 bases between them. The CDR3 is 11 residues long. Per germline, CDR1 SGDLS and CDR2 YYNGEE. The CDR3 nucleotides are TGTGCCAGCAGCCCAGGCCACGAGCAGTACTTC. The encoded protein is CASSPGHEQYF.

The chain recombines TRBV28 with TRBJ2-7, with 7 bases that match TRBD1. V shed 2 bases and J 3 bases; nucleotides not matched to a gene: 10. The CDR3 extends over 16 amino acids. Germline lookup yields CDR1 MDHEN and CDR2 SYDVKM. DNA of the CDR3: TGTGCCAGCAGTTTAGATTATGGGGACAGAGACTACGAGCAGTACTTC. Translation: CASSLDYGDRDYEQYF.

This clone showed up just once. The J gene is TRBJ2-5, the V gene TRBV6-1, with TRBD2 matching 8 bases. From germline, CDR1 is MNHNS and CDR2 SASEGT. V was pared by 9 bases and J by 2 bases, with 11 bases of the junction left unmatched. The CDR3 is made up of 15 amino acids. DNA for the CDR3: TGTGCCAGTCCAAGGTCGGGAGGGAGACAAGAGACCCAGTACTTC. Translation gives CASPRSGGRQETQYF.

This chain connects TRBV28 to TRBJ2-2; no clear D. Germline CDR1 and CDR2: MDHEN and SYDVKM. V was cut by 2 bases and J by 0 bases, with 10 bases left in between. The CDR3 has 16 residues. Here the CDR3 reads CASSLNGVANTGELFF. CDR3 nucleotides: TGTGCCAGCAGTTTAAATGGGGTAGCGAACACCGGGGAGCTGTTTTTT.

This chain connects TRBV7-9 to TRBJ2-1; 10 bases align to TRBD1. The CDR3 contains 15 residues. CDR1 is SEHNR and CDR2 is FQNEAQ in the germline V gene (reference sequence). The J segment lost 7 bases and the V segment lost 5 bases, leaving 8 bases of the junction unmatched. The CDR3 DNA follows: TGTGCCAGCAGCGCACCGGGACAGGGGCATAATGAGCAGTTCTTC. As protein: CASSAPGQGHNEQFF.

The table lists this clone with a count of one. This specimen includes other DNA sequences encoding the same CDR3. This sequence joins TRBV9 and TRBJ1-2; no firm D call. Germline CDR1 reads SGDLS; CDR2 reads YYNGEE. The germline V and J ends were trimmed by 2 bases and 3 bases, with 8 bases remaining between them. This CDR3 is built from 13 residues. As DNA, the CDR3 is TGTGCCAGCAGCGTGGACGGGTACTATGGCTACACCTTC. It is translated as CASSVDGYYGYTF.

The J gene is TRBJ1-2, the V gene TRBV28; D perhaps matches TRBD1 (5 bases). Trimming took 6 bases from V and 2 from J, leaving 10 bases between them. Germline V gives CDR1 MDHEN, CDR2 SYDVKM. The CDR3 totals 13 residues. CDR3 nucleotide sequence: TGTGCCAGCAGCGGCAGGGCGAACTATGGCTACACCTTC. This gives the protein CASSGRANYGYTF.

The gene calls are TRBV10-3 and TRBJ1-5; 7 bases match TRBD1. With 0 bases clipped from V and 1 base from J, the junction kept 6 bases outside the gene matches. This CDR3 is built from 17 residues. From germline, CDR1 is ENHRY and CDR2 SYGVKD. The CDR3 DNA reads TGTGCCATCAGTGAGTCCGGCGGGACAGTGAGCAATCAGCCCCAGCATTTT. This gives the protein CAISESGGTVSNQPQHF.

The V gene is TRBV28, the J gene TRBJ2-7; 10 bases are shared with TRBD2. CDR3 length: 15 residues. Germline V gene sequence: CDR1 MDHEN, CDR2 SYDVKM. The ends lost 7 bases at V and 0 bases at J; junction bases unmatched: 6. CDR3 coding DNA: TGTGCCAGCATCTCTAGCGGGAGCGGCTCCTACGAGCAGTACTTC. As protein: CASISSGSGSYEQYF.

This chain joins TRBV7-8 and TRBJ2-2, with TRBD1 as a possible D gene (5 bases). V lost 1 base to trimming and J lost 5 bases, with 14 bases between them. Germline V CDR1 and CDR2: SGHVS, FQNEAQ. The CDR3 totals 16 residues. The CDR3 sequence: CASSLGAGWQTGELFF. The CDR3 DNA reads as TGTGCCAGCAGCTTAGGAGCAGGGTGGCAGACCGGGGAGCTGTTTTTT.

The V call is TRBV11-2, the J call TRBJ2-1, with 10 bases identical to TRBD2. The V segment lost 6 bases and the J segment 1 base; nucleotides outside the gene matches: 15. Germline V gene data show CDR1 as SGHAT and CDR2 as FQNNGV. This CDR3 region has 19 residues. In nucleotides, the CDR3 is TGTGCCAGCAGGAATTCTTATGGAAGTAGCGGGAGGTCCTACAATGAGCAGTTCTTC. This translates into CASRNSYGSSGRSYNEQFF.

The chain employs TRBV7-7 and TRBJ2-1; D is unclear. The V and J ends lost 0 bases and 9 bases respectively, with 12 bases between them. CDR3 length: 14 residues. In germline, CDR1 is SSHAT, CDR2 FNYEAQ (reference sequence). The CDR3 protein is CASSLAPMGGEQFF. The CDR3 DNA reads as TGTGCCAGCAGCTTAGCGCCCATGGGCGGTGAGCAGTTCTTC.

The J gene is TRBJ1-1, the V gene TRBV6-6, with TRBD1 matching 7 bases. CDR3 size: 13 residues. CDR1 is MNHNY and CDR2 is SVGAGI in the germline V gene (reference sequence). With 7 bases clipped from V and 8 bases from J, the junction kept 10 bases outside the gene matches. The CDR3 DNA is TGTGCCAGCACCCTCTCAGGGGGGGCAGAAGCTTTCTTT. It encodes CASTLSGGAEAFF.

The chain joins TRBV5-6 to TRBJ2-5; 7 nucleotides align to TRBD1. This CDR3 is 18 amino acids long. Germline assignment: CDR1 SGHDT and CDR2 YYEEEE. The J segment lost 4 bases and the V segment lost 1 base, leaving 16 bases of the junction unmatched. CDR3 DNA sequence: TGTGCCAGCAGCTTGTTAGAAATGGTAGGGGGCATTCGAGAGACCCAGTACTTC. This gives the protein CASSLLEMVGGIRETQYF.

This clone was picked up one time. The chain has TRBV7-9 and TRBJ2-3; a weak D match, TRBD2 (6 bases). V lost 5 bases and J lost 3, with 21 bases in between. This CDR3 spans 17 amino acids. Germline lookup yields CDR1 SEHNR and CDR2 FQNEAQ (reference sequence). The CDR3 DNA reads TGTGCCAGCAGCCCAACCCAAGGACTAACTGGGACAGATACGCAGTATTTT. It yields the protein CASSPTQGLTGTDTQYF.